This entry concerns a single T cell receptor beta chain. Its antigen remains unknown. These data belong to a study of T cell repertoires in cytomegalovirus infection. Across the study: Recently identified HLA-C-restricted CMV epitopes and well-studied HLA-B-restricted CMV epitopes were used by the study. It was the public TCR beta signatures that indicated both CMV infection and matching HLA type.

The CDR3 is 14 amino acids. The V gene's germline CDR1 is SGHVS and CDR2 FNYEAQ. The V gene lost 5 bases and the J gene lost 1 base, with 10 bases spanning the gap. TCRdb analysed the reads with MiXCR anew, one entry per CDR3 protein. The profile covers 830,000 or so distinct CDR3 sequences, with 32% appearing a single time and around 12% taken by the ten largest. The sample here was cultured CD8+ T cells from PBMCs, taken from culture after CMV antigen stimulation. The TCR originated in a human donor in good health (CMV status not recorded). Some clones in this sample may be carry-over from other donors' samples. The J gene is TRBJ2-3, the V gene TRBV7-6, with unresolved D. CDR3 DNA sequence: TGTGCCAGCAGCCCAACAGAACGCACAGATACGCAGTATTTT. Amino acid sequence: CASSPTERTDTQYF.